The 5 T cell receptor beta chains in this list originate from one sample, sequenced in a study of cytomegalovirus exposure and HLA in healthy donors. Using immunoSEQ multiplex PCR, the repertoire was profiled, and TCRdb retains in-frame clones only, with some absent. Among 200,000 to 250,000 clones listed, about 91% were seen once. The sequencing input was PBMCs. The receptors shown here come from a woman in her late teens or twenties in good health and CMV-seronegative.

This chain joins TRBV6-5 and TRBJ1-2; tentative D call: TRBD1 (6 bases). The CDR3 runs 14 residues. The germline CDR1 and CDR2 sequences are MNHEY and SVGAGI. Between the trimmed V and J ends, which lost 5 bases and 4 bases, there was a span of 14 bases. In DNA, the CDR3 is TGTGCCAGCAGTCGGCGGGGGCCGGGCTATGGCTACACCTTC. Its protein is CASSRRGPGYGYTF.

This chain connects TRBV5-1 to TRBJ2-4; unclear D gene. This CDR3 region has 15 residues. V lost 4 bases, J lost 7 bases, and 18 bases lay in between. CDR1 is SGHRS, CDR2 YFSETQ, per germline. CDR3 nucleotide sequence: TGCGCCAGCAGCCCTTACGACACCCTAAAGAACATTCAGTACTTC. Its translation is CASSPYDTLKNIQYF.

The chain recombines TRBV7-8 with TRBJ2-7, with a weak D call TRBD2 (6 bases). The CDR3 runs 16 residues. Trimming shortened V by 4 bases and J by 2 bases, and 18 bases separated the two germline ends. The germline V gene encodes CDR1 SGHVS and CDR2 FQNEAQ. The CDR3: CASSSYRGYSPYEQYF. The CDR3 DNA reads TGTGCCAGCAGCTCCTACCGGGGGTACTCCCCCTACGAGCAGTACTTC. The full variable domain, completed using reference TRBV7-8 and TRBJ2-7, is GAGVSQSPRYKVAKRGQDVALRCDPISGHVSLFWYQQALGQGPEFLTYFQNEAQLDKSGLPSDRFFAERPEGSVSTLKIQRTQQEDSAVYLCASSSYRGYSPYEQYFGPGTRLTVT.

The genes are TRBV5-1 and TRBJ2-7; D ambiguous. This CDR3 region has 18 residues. Deletions cut 1 base from V and 0 bases from J, with 20 bases between. Germline assignment: CDR1 SGHRS and CDR2 YFSETQ. The CDR3 sequence: CASSLLPARLDSSYEQYF. The CDR3 bases are TGCGCCAGCAGCTTGCTACCCGCCCGGCTAGATAGCTCCTACGAGCAGTACTTC.

The V gene is TRBV28, the J gene TRBJ1-5; D is uncertain. The CDR3 length is 14 residues. Germline V gene lookup returns CDR1 MDHEN and CDR2 SYDVKM. V was clipped by 10 bases and J by 0 bases, with 13 bases between them. Here the CDR3 reads CATRSRYSNQPQHF. For the CDR3, the DNA is TGTGCCACCCGGAGTCGGTATAGCAATCAGCCCCAGCATTTT.